A selection of T cell receptor beta chains follows, all from one sample in a study of shared clonotypes between healthy human individuals. Only in-frame clones appear in the TCRdb table, and some are missing; sequencing was by immunoSEQ multiplex PCR. This sample has around 2,100,000 clones; approximately 94% occur once, and the top ten carry 1% to 1.5%. What was sequenced was naive CD8+ T cells sorted from blood. These receptors were collected from a young man in good health. CDR3s include the opening cysteine and the closing phenylalanine or tryptophan. D genes are given only for firm matches. Part of the rows lack a size; the others show once, few, many or a class for expanded clones.

CDR3nt | CDR3aa | abundance | j_gene | v_gene | d_gene
TGTGCCAGCAGCCCTCTAAGCTCGAGCGCGGATACGCAGTATTTT | CASSPLSSSADTQYF | - | TRBJ2-3 | TRBV7-8 | -
TGTGCCAGCAGCGTGGGACAGGGGGCGATCGAGCAGTACTTC | CASSVGQGAIEQYF | - | TRBJ2-7 | TRBV9 | TRBD1
TGCAGCGTCGAGACCGCGGGGGGGGACAATGAGCAGTTCTTC | CSVETAGGDNEQFF | - | TRBJ2-1 | TRBV29-1 | TRBD2
TGTGCCAGCAGTTTCGACAGGGGTTACGAGCAGTACTTC | CASSFDRGYEQYF | - | TRBJ2-7 | TRBV2 | TRBD1
TGTGCCAGCAGCTACTGGGAGGGAGGGATCCAGCCCCAGCATTTT | CASSYWEGGIQPQHF | - | TRBJ1-5 | TRBV5-6 | -
TGTGCCAGCAGCTCCCGCCTCTCGGGGGGGCAAACCGGGGAGCTGTTTTTT | CASSSRLSGGQTGELFF | - | TRBJ2-2 | TRBV7-8 | TRBD2
TGTGCCAGCAGCTTAGCGCCTGAGCAGTTCTTC | CASSLAPEQFF | - | TRBJ2-1 | TRBV7-9 | -
TGTGCCAGCAGCTTAGGGCTACGTTCCGAGCAGTACTTC | CASSLGLRSEQYF | - | TRBJ2-7 | TRBV13 | -
TGTGCCAGCAGCCCCGCGACTTCTTTAACCGGGGAGCTGTTTTTT | CASSPATSLTGELFF | - | TRBJ2-2 | TRBV11-2 | -
TGTGCCAGCAGCTTGGGGGGGACAGGGGCCGAGCAGTACTTC | CASSLGGTGAEQYF | - | TRBJ2-7 | TRBV5-6 | TRBD1
TGTGCCAGCAGCTTAATTGTAGCAGGTTACAATGAGCAGTTCTTC | CASSLIVAGYNEQFF | - | TRBJ2-1 | TRBV7-9 | -
TGTGCCAGCAGCGTTGGGAATTCCTACGAGCAGTACTTC | CASSVGNSYEQYF | - | TRBJ2-7 | TRBV9 | -
TGCAGCGTTGAAGGACAGGGGCTTGAAGGGGAGCTGTTTTTT | CSVEGQGLEGELFF | - | TRBJ2-2 | TRBV29-1 | TRBD1
TGTGCCTGGAGTGAATTACTAGCGGGAGAGCAGTTCTTC | CAWSELLAGEQFF | - | TRBJ2-1 | TRBV30 | TRBD2
TGTGCCAGCAGCTCCGGGACAGGGGGCGGACAGCCCCAGCATTTT | CASSSGTGGGQPQHF | - | TRBJ1-5 | TRBV13 | TRBD1
TGTGCCAGCAGTGACGGGACAGGGGTCGGAAACACCATATATTTT | CASSDGTGVGNTIYF | - | TRBJ1-3 | TRBV6-1 | TRBD1
TGTGCCAGCAGTTACTCGGTCATCGAGACCCAGTACTTC | CASSYSVIETQYF | - | TRBJ2-5 | TRBV6-5 | -
TGTGCGTCGGGACAGGGGATGAACACTGAAGCTTTCTTT | CASGQGMNTEAFF | - | TRBJ1-1 | TRBV30 | TRBD1
TGTGCCAGCAGCTGGTATAGTAGCGAGCAGTTCTTC | CASSWYSSEQFF | once | TRBJ2-1 | TRBV5-6 | -
TGTGCCAGCAGTTTTCGGGGGGGAGGCGATACGCAGTATTTT | CASSFRGGGDTQYF | - | TRBJ2-3 | TRBV28 | TRBD2
TGTGCCAGCAGCCGAACAGGGTCAGAAACAGATACGCAGTATTTT | CASSRTGSETDTQYF | - | TRBJ2-3 | TRBV7-9 | -
TGTGCCAGCAGTGAATTCGGCGGGGGGGCCTACGAGCAGTACTTC | CASSEFGGGAYEQYF | - | TRBJ2-7 | TRBV6-1 | TRBD2
TGTGCCAGCAGTGCAAACGGGGCAACTAATGAAAAACTGTTTTTT | CASSANGATNEKLFF | - | TRBJ1-4 | TRBV6-6 | -
TGTGCCTGGAGTGTACAGACAGAGTCTCTAATTGGGGAGCTGTTTTTT | CAWSVQTESLIGELFF | - | TRBJ2-2 | TRBV30 | -
TGTGCCAGCAGTTACGCGGACGGCTCACCCCTCCACTTT | CASSYADGSPLHF | - | TRBJ1-6 | TRBV28 | -
TGTGCCAGCAGCGGACTCCGGGACAGGGAGTACAATGAGCAGTTCTTC | CASSGLRDREYNEQFF | - | TRBJ2-1 | TRBV9 | TRBD1
TGTGCCAGCAGCTCCAATCCGGGACTAGCAAGCGAGCAGTACTTC | CASSSNPGLASEQYF | - | TRBJ2-7 | TRBV5-8 | TRBD2
TGCGCCAGCAGCCAAGATACTGGGGCCCCCCAAGGAGCTTTCTTT | CASSQDTGAPQGAFF | - | TRBJ1-1 | TRBV4-1 | -
TGTGCCAGCAGTTTACTCGCGGGACGAGGAGGCACCGGGGAGCTGTTTTTT | CASSLLAGRGGTGELFF | - | TRBJ2-2 | TRBV27 | -
TGTGCCAGCAGCTTAACTCGTGCCTACGAGCAGTACTTC | CASSLTRAYEQYF | once | TRBJ2-7 | TRBV7-6 | -
TGTGCCAGCAGCATTGGCAGGGGAATTAGCTACACCTTC | CASSIGRGISYTF | - | TRBJ1-2 | TRBV5-6 | -
TGTGCCAGCAGTTTATTCAGGGAATCCTACGAGCAGTACTTC | CASSLFRESYEQYF | - | TRBJ2-7 | TRBV27 | -
TGTGCCAGCAGCTTAGGAACGGGGGGCAATGAGCAGTTCTTC | CASSLGTGGNEQFF | - | TRBJ2-1 | TRBV13 | TRBD2
TGTGCCAGCCGATTCGCCGGAGAGACCCAGTACTTC | CASRFAGETQYF | - | TRBJ2-5 | TRBV11-2 | -
TGTGCCAGCAGCTTAGCGCTCCGACGGGGGGACAATGAGCAGTTCTTC | CASSLALRRGDNEQFF | - | TRBJ2-1 | TRBV7-2 | TRBD2
TGTGCTAGTGCTCAGGGCGGGAACACTGAAGCTTTCTTT | CASAQGGNTEAFF | - | TRBJ1-1 | TRBV12-5 | -